The 28 T cell receptor beta chains in this list originate from one sample, sequenced in a study of T cells in Graves' hyperthyroidism and ophthalmopathy. RNA transcripts yielded amplified TCR beta CDR3 regions. In the first-round RT-PCR of the TCR CDR3, the HTBI primer set was used. Using its own MiXCR run on the multiplex PCR reads, TCRdb lists one record per CDR3 protein. The sample records about 540,000 distinct CDR3 sequences, 35% to 55% being singletons. Sequenced sample: peripheral blood or thyroid tissue (not recorded which). The source is a woman between 18 and 30 years old with Graves' hyperthyroidism.

This clonotype appeared a few times. The chain uses TRBV15 and TRBJ2-2; 7 nucleotides match TRBD1. This CDR3 region has 16 residues. CDR1 and CDR2 (germline): LNHNV, YYDKDF (reference sequence). With 3 bases clipped from V and 4 bases from J, the junction kept 8 bases outside the gene matches. The CDR3 DNA reads TGTGCCACCAGCAGCCCAACAGGGGCCATCACCGGGGAGCTGTTTTTT. This translates into CATSSPTGAITGELFF.

This clonotype was detected many times. The rearrangement uses TRBV7-9 and TRBJ1-1; 8 bases line up with TRBD1. The germline CDR1 and CDR2 sequences are SEHNR and FQNEAQ (reference sequence). The CDR3 has 14 residues. After removal of 5 bases from V and 3 bases from J, the junction contained 5 bases not matched to a gene. The CDR3 DNA is TGTGCCAGCAGCCTGACAGGGGTCGACACTGAAGCTTTCTTT. Translated: CASSLTGVDTEAFF. The variable domain in full, completed from reference TRBV7-9 and TRBJ1-1, reads DTGVSQNPRHKITKRGQNVTFRCDPISEHNRLYWYRQTLGQGPEFLTYFQNEAQLEKSRLLSDRFSAERPKGSFSTLEIQRTEQGDSAMYLCASSLTGVDTEAFFGQGTRLTVV.

This clonotype has ten or more counts. This chain uses TRBV20-1 with TRBJ1-4; D is ambiguous. Between the trimmed V and J ends, which lost 2 bases and 6 bases, there was a span of 10 bases. Germline loops: CDR1 DFQATT, CDR2 SNEGSKA (reference sequence). The length of the CDR3 is 13 residues. The CDR3 DNA follows: TGCAGTGCTAGAACTCCTCGGGATGAAAAACTGTTTTTT. Translated: CSARTPRDEKLFF.

This clonotype was observed a handful of times. The chain carries TRBV9 and TRBJ1-5; D remains ambiguous. This CDR3 spans 15 amino acids. Per germline, CDR1 SGDLS and CDR2 YYNGEE. Trimming left V 3 bases short and J 4 bases short, with 14 bases between. CDR3: CASSAGRNSNQPQHF. CDR3 DNA: TGTGCCAGCAGCGCCGGACGTAACTCTAATCAGCCCCAGCATTTT.

The sample holds a few counts of this clonotype. The V and J genes are TRBV25-1 and TRBJ1-6; D is uncertain. V was pared by 10 bases and J by 10 bases, with 17 bases between. The germline gives CDR1 MGHDK, CDR2 SYGVNS. The CDR3 has 13 residues. CDR3 DNA sequence: TGTGCCACCCGGTCGCTTCAAGGGTCACCCCTCCACTTT. The encoded protein is CATRSLQGSPLHF.

This clonotype was seen a handful of times. The chain has TRBV7-9 and TRBJ1-4; TRBD1 might be the D (6 bases). The CDR3 is 16 amino acids. V lost 1 base and J lost 4, with 13 bases in between. Germline V gene data show CDR1 as SEHNR and CDR2 as FQNEAQ (reference sequence). In DNA, the CDR3 is TGTGCCAGCAGCTTAGAGAGCACAGGGCTTAATGAAAAACTGTTTTTT. Translation gives CASSLESTGLNEKLFF.

J is TRBJ2-7 and V is TRBV25-1, with D perhaps being TRBD1 or TRBD2 (6 bases each). CDR3 size: 15 residues. The germline gives CDR1 MGHDK, CDR2 SYGVNS. Trimming took off 9 bases at V and 0 bases at J, with 18 bases between the two ends. CDR3: CASSIQGGLSYEQYF. For the CDR3, the DNA is TGTGCCAGTAGTATACAAGGGGGGCTCTCCTACGAGCAGTACTTC.

The chain recombines TRBV5-1 with TRBJ1-3, with unresolved D. CDR1 is SGHRS and CDR2 is YFSETQ in the germline V gene. The V end lost 4 bases, the J end lost 0 bases, and 11 bases lay between the germline ends. The CDR3 spans 15 residues. CDR3 sequence (DNA): TGCGCCAGCAGCCTGGGGTCGGGCTCTGGAAACACCATATATTTT. This sequence encodes CASSLGSGSGNTIYF. The variable domain in full, with the rest retrieved from reference TRBV5-1 and TRBJ1-3, is KAGVTQTPRYLIKTRGQQVTLSCSPISGHRSVSWYQQTPGQGLQFLFEYFSETQRNKGNFPGRFSGRQFSNSRSEMNVSTLELGDSALYLCASSLGSGSGNTIYFGEGSWLTVV.

The sample holds many counts of this clonotype. The rearrangement links TRBV19 to TRBJ1-1; 10 bases map to TRBD1. V trimming: 3 bases; J trimming: 4 bases; junction bases outside the gene matches: 2. Germline-derived CDR1 and CDR2 are LNHDA and SQIVND (reference sequence). The CDR3 consists of 14 residues. In nucleotides, the CDR3 is TGTGCCAGTAGTATGGGACAGGGGTTCACTGAAGCTTTCTTT. Protein product: CASSMGQGFTEAFF. Filled out from reference TRBV19 and TRBJ1-1, the complete variable domain reads DGGITQSPKYLFRKEGQNVTLSCEQNLNHDAMYWYRQDPGQGLRLIYYSQIVNDFQKGDIAEGYSVSREKKESFPLTVTSAQKNPTAFYLCASSMGQGFTEAFFGQGTRLTVV.

The DNA of the CDR3 is TGTGCCAGCAGCTTGAGCCCAGCAACTAATGAAAAACTGTTTTTT. Amino acids: CASSLSPATNEKLFF. The chain is built from TRBV9 and TRBJ1-4, with unresolved D. This CDR3 contains 15 residues. CDR1 and CDR2 from the germline V gene are SGDLS and YYNGEE. V gave up 4 bases and J gave up 0 bases, with 10 bases separating them.

This clonotype was seen repeatedly, ten times or more. The genes are TRBV24-1 and TRBJ2-7, with 9 bases aligning to TRBD1. The junction had 8 bases not matched to a gene; V was cut back by 4 bases and J by 2 bases. Germline CDR1 and CDR2: KGHDR and SFDVKD. The CDR3 is 16 residues long. CDR3 residues: CATSDPTGTGTYEQYF. CDR3 coding DNA: TGTGCCACCAGTGACCCGACCGGGACAGGGACCTACGAGCAGTACTTC.

V gene TRBV7-3 combines with J gene TRBJ2-7, with TRBD2 matching over 10 bases. From germline, CDR1 is SGHTA and CDR2 FQGTGA. Unmatched junction bases numbered 6, after V lost 3 bases and J lost 4 bases. The CDR3 consists of 15 residues. The CDR3 nucleotides are TGTGCCAGCAGCTTGGGGCCTAGCGGGAGTTACGAGCAGTACTTC. Translating it yields CASSLGPSGSYEQYF.

The V gene is TRBV7-9, the J gene TRBJ1-1, with TRBD1 identical over 7 bases. The CDR3 runs 13 residues. The trim removed 4 bases at V and 5 bases at J, leaving 4 bases unmatched. Germline V CDR1 and CDR2: SEHNR, FQNEAQ (reference sequence). The CDR3 DNA is TGTGCCAGCAGCTCCTACAGGGGAACTGAAGCTTTCTTT. Translating it yields CASSSYRGTEAFF.

This chain connects TRBV5-1 to TRBJ2-5; the D call may be TRBD1 or TRBD2 (6 bases each). Germline CDR1 is SGHRS and CDR2 is YFSETQ. CDR3 size: 13 residues. Trimming pared 5 bases from V and 9 bases from J, leaving 17 bases between. CDR3 in amino acids: CASSPGMEGAQYF. CDR3 nucleotides: TGCGCCAGCAGTCCCGGGATGGAGGGGGCCCAGTACTTC. Drawing the rest from reference TRBV5-1 and TRBJ2-5, the complete variable domain is KAGVTQTPRYLIKTRGQQVTLSCSPISGHRSVSWYQQTPGQGLQFLFEYFSETQRNKGNFPGRFSGRQFSNSRSEMNVSTLELGDSALYLCASSPGMEGAQYFGPGTRLLVL.

J is TRBJ2-7 and V is TRBV20-1; a possible D gene is TRBD1 (7 bases). Germline V CDR1 and CDR2: DFQATT, SNEGSKA (reference sequence). The CDR3 covers 12 residues. V dropped 6 bases and J dropped 2 bases, with 11 bases sitting between them. CDR3 coding DNA: TGCAGTGCCCAGGGGGGTCCCTACGAGCAGTACTTC. This encodes CSAQGGPYEQYF.

This clonotype was picked up a small number of times. This chain connects TRBV19 to TRBJ1-5; D is perhaps TRBD1 (5 bases). The CDR3 sequence is 14 residues long. Germline V gives CDR1 LNHDA, CDR2 SQIVND (reference sequence). V was cut by 7 bases and J by 2 bases, with 12 bases left in between. For the CDR3, the DNA is TGTGCCAGTAAAACCGGCAGGGGCAATCAGCCCCAGCATTTT. As protein: CASKTGRGNQPQHF.

This chain joins TRBV9 and TRBJ1-2, with D maybe TRBD1 (6 bases). Germline V gives CDR1 SGDLS, CDR2 YYNGEE. Trimming took off 4 bases at V and 8 bases at J, with 15 bases between the two ends. The CDR3 extends over 13 amino acids. The DNA for the CDR3 is TGTGCCAGCAGCCCACTGGGACACCGAGGCTACACCTTC. As protein: CASSPLGHRGYTF.

The chain couples TRBV11-2 to TRBJ1-2, with D unresolved. Deletions cut 5 bases from V and 0 bases from J, with 13 bases between. This CDR3 spans 15 amino acids. Germline V gene data show CDR1 as SGHAT and CDR2 as FQNNGV. The CDR3 spells CASSPSWAANYGYTF. CDR3 bases: TGTGCCAGCAGCCCTTCCTGGGCGGCTAACTATGGCTACACCTTC.

The rearrangement joins TRBV19 to TRBJ1-2; no definite D call. Trimming took 5 bases from V and 1 from J, leaving 14 bases between them. CDR3 length: 15 residues. CDR1 and CDR2 from the germline V gene are LNHDA and SQIVND (reference sequence). The CDR3 spells CASSRTDLSNYGYTF. The CDR3 DNA reads as TGTGCCAGTAGTCGCACCGACTTAAGTAACTATGGCTACACCTTC.

The gene calls are TRBV2 and TRBJ1-4; the D is unclear. The CDR3 runs 15 residues. Per the germline V gene, CDR1 is SNHLY and CDR2 is FYNNEI. The V end lost 1 base, the J end lost 5 bases, and 11 bases lay between the germline ends. CDR3 region: CASSEVGGLNEKLFF. CDR3 DNA: TGTGCCAGCAGTGAAGTCGGAGGCTTAAATGAAAAACTGTTTTTT.

The chain couples TRBV7-2 to TRBJ2-7; 10 bases match TRBD1. The CDR3 runs 15 residues. The V and J ends lost 5 bases and 2 bases, in that order; junction bases with no gene match: 6. The germline gives CDR1 SGHTA, CDR2 FQGNSA. In DNA, the CDR3 is TGTGCCAGCAGCGCTTCTGGACAGGGGGCCTACGAGCAGTACTTC. The encoded protein is CASSASGQGAYEQYF. Full variable domain (rest looked up from reference TRBV7-2 and TRBJ2-7): GAGVSQSPSNKVTEKGKDVELRCDPISGHTALYWYRQSLGQGLEFLIYFQGNSAPDKSGLPSDRFSAERTGGSVSTLTIQRTQQEDSAVYLCASSASGQGAYEQYFGPGTRLTVT.

This clonotype showed up just a few times. The V gene is TRBV29-1, the J gene TRBJ2-7, with TRBD1 matching over 10 bases. The V segment lost 7 bases and the J segment 3 bases; nucleotides outside the gene matches: 12. CDR3 size: 15 residues. Germline V gives CDR1 SQVTM, CDR2 ANQGSEA. In nucleotides, the CDR3 is TGCAGCGCAGCCGGGACAGGGGACTATGGCTACGAGCAGTACTTC. This gives the protein CSAAGTGDYGYEQYF.

This clonotype was observed a single time. CDR3 residues: CASSFSAIFSYEQYF. The CDR3 nucleotides are TGTGCCAGCAGTTTCAGCGCCATCTTCTCCTACGAGCAGTACTTC. The V call is TRBV2, the J call TRBJ2-7; D unresolved. CDR1 is SNHLY, CDR2 FYNNEI, per germline. V gave up 5 bases and J gave up 0 bases, with 14 bases separating them. CDR3 length: 15 residues.

This sequence joins TRBV7-9 and TRBJ2-7; D is unresolved. This CDR3 spans 14 amino acids. Germline CDR1 is SEHNR and CDR2 is FQNEAQ (reference sequence). V lost 4 bases, J lost 3 bases, and 13 bases lay in between. CDR3 amino acids: CASSSTQSHYEQYF. The DNA for the CDR3 is TGTGCCAGCAGCTCCACACAGTCGCACTACGAGCAGTACTTC.

This clonotype was found a few times. The chain links TRBV12-3 or TRBV12-4 to TRBJ1-1; D remains unclear. The V gene lost 6 bases and the J gene lost 1 base, with 9 bases spanning the gap. CDR3 length: 13 residues. This CDR3 is CASSHHSNTEAFF. The CDR3 DNA is TGTGCCAGCAGCCACCACTCGAACACTGAAGCTTTCTTT.

The sample holds many counts of this clonotype. The chain links TRBV29-1 to TRBJ1-5; unclear D gene. Trimming removed 4 bases from V and 0 bases from J, with 7 bases in between. This CDR3 has 13 amino acids. CDR1 is SQVTM and CDR2 is ANQGSEA in the germline V gene. The CDR3 is CSVGQNSNQPQHF. As DNA, the CDR3 is TGCAGCGTTGGGCAGAATAGCAATCAGCCCCAGCATTTT.

The chain employs TRBV2 and TRBJ1-1, with no clear D. The CDR3 consists of 11 residues. Per the germline V gene, CDR1 is SNHLY and CDR2 is FYNNEI. Between the trimmed V and J ends, which lost 5 bases and 10 bases, there was a span of 11 bases. Written as DNA, the CDR3 is TGTGCCAGCAGTCCGAGGGTTGGAGCTTTCTTT. Protein: CASSPRVGAFF. Supplemented by reference TRBV2 and TRBJ1-1, the full variable domain reads EPEVTQTPSHQVTQMGQEVILRCVPISNHLYFYWYRQILGQKVEFLVSFYNNEISEKSEIFDDQFSVERPDGSNFTLKIRSTKLEDSAMYFCASSPRVGAFFGQGTRLTVV.

This clonotype was recorded a few times. This rearrangement joins TRBV7-6 to TRBJ1-1, with 7 bases identical to TRBD1. The CDR3 contains 17 residues. V lost 6 bases and J lost 2; bases outside the gene matches: 15. Germline V gives CDR1 SGHVS, CDR2 FNYEAQ. The CDR3 coding sequence is TGTGCCAGCAGTCGGGACAGCGGGCAGTGGGGAAACACTGAAGCTTTCTTT. Translated, it gives CASSRDSGQWGNTEAFF.